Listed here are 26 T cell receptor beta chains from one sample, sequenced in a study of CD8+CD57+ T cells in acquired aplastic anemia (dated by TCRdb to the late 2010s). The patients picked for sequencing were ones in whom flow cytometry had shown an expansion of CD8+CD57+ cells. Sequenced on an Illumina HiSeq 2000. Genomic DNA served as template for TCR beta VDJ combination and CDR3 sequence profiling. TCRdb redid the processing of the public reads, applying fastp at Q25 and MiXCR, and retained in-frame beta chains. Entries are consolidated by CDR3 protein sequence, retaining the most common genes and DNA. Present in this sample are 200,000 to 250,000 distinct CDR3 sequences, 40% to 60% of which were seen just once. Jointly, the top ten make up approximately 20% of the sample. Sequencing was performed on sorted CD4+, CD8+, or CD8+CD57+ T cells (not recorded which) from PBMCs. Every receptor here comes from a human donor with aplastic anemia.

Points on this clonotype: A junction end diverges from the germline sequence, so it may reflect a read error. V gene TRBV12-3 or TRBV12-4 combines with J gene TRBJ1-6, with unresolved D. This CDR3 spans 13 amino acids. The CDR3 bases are TGTGCCAGCAGTTCCGCTCGGAATTCACTCCTCCACTTT. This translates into CASSSARNSLLHF.

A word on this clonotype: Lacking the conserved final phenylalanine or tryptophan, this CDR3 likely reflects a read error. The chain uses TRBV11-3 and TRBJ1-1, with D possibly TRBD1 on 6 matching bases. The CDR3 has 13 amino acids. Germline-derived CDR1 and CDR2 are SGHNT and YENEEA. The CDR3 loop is CASSLGGDTEAFL. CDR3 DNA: TGTGCCAGCAGCTTAGGCGGGGACACCGAAGCTTTCCTT.

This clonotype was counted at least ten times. Here the CDR3 DNA reads TGTGCCAGCAGCAAAGACAGAAGGGAAGCTTTCTTT. Protein sequence: CASSKDRREAFF. The rearrangement joins TRBV5-8 to TRBJ1-1; tentatively, D is TRBD1 (5 bases). Germline V gives CDR1 SGHTS, CDR2 YDEGEE. Deletions cut 4 bases from V and 8 bases from J, with 12 bases between. CDR3 size: 12 residues.

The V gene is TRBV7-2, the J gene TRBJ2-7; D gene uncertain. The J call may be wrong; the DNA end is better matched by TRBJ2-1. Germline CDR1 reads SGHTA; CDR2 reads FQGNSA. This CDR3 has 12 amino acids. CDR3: CASSLSLTEQFF. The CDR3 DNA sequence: TGTGCCAGCAGCTTGAGTCTAACCGAGCAGTTCTTC.

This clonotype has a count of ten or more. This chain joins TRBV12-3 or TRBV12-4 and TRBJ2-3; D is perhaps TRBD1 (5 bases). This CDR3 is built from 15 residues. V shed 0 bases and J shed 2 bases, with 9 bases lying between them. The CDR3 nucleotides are TGTGCCAGCAGTTTAGCGGGGCCCGACACAGATACGCAGTATTTT. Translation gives CASSLAGPDTDTQYF.

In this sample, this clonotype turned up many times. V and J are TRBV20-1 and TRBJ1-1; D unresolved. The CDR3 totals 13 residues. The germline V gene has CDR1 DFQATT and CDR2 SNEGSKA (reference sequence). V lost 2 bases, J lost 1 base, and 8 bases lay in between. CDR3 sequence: CSARTQPNTEAFF. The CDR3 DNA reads TGCAGTGCTAGAACACAGCCGAACACTGAAGCTTTCTTT.

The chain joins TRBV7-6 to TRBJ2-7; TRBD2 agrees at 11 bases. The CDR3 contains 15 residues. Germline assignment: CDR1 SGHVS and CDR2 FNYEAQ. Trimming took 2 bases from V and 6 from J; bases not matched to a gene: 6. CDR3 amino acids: CASSLPGLAGGEQYF. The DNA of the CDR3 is TGTGCCAGCAGCTTACCCGGGCTAGCGGGAGGCGAGCAGTACTTC.

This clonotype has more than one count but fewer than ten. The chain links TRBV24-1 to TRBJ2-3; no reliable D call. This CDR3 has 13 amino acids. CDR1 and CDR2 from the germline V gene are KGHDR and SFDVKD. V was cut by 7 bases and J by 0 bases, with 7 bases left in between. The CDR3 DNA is TGTGCCACCAGGTCCGGAAGCACAGATACGCAGTATTTT. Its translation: CATRSGSTDTQYF.

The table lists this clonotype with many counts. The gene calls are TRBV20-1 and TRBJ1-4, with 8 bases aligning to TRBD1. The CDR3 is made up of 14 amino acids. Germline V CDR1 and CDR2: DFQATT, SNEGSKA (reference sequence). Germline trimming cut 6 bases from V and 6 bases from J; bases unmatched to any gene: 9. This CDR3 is CSAPQGARDEKLFF. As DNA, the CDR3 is TGCAGTGCACCCCAGGGGGCGCGAGATGAAAAACTGTTTTTT.

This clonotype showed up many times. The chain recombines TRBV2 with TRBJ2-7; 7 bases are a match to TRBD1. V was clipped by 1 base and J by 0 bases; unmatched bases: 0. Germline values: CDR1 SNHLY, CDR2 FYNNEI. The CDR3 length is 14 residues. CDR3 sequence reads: CASSEGTGSYEQYF. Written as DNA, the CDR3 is TGTGCCAGCAGTGAAGGGACAGGCTCCTACGAGCAGTACTTC.

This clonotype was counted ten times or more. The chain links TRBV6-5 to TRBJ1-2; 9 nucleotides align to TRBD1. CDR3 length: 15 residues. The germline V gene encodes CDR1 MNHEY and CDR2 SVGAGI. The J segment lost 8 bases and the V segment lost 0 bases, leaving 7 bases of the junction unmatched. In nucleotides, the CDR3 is TGTGCCAGCAGTTACTCCTCCGGGACAGGGTACGGCTACACCTTC. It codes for CASSYSSGTGYGYTF.

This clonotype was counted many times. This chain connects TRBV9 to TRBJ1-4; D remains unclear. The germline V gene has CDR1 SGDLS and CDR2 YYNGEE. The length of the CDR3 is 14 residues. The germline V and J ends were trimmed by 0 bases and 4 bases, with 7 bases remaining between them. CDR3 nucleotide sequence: TGTGCCAGCAGCGTAGCTACGGGTAATGAAAAACTGTTTTTT. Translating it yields CASSVATGNEKLFF.

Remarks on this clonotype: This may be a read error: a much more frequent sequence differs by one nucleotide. The CDR3 reads CASSRRVVNTGAFF. As DNA, the CDR3 is TGCGCCAGCAGCCGAAGAGTCGTGAACACTGGAGCTTTCTTT. The chain combines TRBV5-1 with TRBJ1-1; no clear D gene. CDR3 length equals 14 residues. CDR1 SGHRS and CDR2 YFSETQ come from the germline V gene.

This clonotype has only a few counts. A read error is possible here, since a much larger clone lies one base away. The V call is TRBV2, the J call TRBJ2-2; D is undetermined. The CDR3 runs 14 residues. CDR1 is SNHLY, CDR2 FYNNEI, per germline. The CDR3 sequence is CASRPGSNTRELFF. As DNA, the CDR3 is TGTGCCAGCAGGCCGGGTTCGAACACCAGGGAGCTGTTTTTT.

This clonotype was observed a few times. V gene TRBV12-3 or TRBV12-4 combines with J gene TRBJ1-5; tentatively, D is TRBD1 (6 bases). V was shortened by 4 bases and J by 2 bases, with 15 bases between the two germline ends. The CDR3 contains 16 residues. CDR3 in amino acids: CASSWGGGFGNQPQHF. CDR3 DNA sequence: TGTGCCAGCAGTTGGGGGGGGGGCTTTGGCAATCAGCCCCAGCATTTT.

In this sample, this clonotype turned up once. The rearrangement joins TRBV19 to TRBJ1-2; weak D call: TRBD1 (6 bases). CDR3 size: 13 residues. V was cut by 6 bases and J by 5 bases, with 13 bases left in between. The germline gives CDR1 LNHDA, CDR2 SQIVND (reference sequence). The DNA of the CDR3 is TGTGCCAGTAGGGTTCGGACAGAGTATGGCTACACCTTC. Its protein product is CASRVRTEYGYTF.

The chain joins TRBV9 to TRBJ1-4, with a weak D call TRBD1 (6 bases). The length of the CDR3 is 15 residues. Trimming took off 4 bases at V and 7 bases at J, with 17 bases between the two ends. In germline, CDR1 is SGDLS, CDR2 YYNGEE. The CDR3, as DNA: TGTGCCAGCAGCCTATCGGGGGGGCGTCGTGAAAAACTGTTTTTT. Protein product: CASSLSGGRREKLFF.

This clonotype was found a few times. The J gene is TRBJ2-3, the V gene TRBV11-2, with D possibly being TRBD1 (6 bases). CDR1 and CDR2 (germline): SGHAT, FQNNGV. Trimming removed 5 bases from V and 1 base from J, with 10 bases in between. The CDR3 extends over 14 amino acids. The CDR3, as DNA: TGTGCCAGCAGCAATCCAGGGGGCACAGATACGCAGTATTTT. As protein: CASSNPGGTDTQYF.

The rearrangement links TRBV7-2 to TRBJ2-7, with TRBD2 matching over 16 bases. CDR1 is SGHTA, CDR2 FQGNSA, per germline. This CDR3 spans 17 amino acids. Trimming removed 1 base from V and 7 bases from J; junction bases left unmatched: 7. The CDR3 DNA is TGTGCCAGCAGCTTAGGGGGACTAGCGGGAGGGCCGAAAGAGCAGTACTTC. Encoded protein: CASSLGGLAGGPKEQYF.

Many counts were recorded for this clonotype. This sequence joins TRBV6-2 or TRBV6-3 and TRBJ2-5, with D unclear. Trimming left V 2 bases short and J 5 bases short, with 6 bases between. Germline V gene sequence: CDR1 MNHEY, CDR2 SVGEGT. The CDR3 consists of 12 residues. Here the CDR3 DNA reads TGTGCCAGCAGTTACGCATTTGAGACCCAGTACTTC. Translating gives CASSYAFETQYF.

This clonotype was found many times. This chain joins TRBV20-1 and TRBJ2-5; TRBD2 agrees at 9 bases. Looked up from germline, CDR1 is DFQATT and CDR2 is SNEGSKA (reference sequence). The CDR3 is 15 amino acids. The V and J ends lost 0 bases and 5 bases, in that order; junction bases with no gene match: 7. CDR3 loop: CSARDRGTSMETQYF. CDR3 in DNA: TGCAGTGCTAGAGATAGGGGGACTAGCATGGAGACCCAGTACTTC.

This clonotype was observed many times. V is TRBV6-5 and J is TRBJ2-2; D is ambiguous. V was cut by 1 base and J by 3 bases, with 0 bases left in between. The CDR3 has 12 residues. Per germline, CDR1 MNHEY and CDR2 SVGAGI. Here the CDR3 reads CASSYYTGELFF. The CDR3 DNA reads TGTGCCAGCAGTTACTACACCGGGGAGCTGTTTTTT.

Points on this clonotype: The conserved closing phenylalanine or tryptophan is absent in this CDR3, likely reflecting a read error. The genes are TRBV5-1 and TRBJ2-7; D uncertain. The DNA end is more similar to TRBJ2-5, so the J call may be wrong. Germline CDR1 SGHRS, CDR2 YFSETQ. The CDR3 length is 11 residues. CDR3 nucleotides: TGCGCCAGCAGCTTGGTCGAGACCCAGTACTCC. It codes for CASSLVETQYS.

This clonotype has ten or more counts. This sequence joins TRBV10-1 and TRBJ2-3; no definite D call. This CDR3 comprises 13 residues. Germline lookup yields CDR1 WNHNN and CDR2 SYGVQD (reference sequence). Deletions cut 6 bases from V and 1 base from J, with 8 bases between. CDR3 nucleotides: TGCGCCAGCAGCGGTGGGGGCACAGATACGCAGTATTTT. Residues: CASSGGGTDTQYF.

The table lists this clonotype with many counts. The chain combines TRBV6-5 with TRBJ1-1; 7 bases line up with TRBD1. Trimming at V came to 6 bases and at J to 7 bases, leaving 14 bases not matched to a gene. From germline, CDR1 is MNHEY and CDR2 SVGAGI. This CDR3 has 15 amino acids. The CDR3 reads CASRLGTAVLNEAFF. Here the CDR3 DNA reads TGTGCCAGCAGACTCGGGACAGCCGTCTTGAATGAAGCTTTCTTT.

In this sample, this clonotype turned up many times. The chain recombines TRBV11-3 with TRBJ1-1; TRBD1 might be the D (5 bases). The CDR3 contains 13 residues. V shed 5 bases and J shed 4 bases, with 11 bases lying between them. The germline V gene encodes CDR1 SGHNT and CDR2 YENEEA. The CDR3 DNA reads TGTGCCAGCAGCACGGGGGAGGGCACTGAAGCTTTCTTT. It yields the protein CASSTGEGTEAFF.